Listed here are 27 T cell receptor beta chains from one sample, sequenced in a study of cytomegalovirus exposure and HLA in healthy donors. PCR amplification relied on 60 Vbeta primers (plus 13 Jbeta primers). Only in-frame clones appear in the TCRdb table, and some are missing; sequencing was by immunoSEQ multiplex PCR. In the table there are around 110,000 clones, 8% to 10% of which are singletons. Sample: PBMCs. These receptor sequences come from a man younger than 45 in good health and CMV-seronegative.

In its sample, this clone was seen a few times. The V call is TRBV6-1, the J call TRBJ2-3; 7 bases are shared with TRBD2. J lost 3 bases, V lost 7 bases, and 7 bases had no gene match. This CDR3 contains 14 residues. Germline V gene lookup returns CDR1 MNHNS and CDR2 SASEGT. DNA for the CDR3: TGTGCCAGCAAAAAGGCGGGGGTTACAGATACGCAGTATTTT. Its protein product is CASKKAGVTDTQYF.

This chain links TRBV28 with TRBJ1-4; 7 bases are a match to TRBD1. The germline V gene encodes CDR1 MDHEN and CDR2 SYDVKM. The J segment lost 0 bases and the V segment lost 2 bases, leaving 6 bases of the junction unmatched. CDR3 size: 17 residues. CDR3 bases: TGTGCCAGCAGTTTACCTACAGGGGATGCAACTAATGAAAAACTGTTTTTT. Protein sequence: CASSLPTGDATNEKLFF.

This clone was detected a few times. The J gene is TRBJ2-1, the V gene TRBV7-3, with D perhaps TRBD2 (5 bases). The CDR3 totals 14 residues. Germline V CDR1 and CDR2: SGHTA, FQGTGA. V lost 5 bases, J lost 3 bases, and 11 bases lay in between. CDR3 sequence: CASSPSRDYNEQFF. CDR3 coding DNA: TGTGCCAGCAGCCCCTCCCGGGACTACAATGAGCAGTTCTTC.

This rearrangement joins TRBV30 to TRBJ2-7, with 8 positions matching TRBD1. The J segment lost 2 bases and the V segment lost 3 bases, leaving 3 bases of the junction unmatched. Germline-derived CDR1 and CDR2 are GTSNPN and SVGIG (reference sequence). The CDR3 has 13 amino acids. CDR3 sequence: CAWSWDRPYEQYF. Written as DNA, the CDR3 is TGTGCCTGGAGCTGGGACAGGCCCTACGAGCAGTACTTC. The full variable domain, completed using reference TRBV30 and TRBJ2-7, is SQTIHQWPATLVQPVGSPLSLECTVEGTSNPNLYWYRQAAGRGLQLLFYSVGIGQISSEVPQNLSASRPQDRQFILSSKKLLLSDSGFYLCAWSWDRPYEQYFGPGTRLTVT.

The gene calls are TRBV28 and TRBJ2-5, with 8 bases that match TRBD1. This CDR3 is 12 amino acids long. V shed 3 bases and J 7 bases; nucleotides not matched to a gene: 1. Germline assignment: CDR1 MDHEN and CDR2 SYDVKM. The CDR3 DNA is TGTGCCAGCAGTTTGGGGACAGGGACCCAGTACTTC. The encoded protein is CASSLGTGTQYF.

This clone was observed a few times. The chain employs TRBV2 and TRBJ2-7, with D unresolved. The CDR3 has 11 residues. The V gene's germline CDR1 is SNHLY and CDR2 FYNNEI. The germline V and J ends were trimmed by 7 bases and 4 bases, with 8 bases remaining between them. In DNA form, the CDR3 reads TGTGCCAGCAAACGAGAGTACGAGCAGTACTTC. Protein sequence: CASKREYEQYF.

In DNA form, the CDR3 reads TGCGCCAGCAGTGAGACAGGGTGGGACCAAGAGACCCAGTACTTC. This sequence encodes CASSETGWDQETQYF. This chain joins TRBV10-1 and TRBJ2-5, with D perhaps matching TRBD1 (6 bases). CDR3 size: 15 residues. V lost 2 bases to trimming and J lost 0 bases, with 10 bases between them. Germline CDR1 WNHNN, CDR2 SYGVQD (reference sequence).

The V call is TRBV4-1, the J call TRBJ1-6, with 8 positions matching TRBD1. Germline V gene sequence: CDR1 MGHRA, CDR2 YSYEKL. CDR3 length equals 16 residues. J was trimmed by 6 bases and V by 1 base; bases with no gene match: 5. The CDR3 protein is CASSQVQGASNSPLHF. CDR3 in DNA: TGCGCCAGCAGCCAAGTTCAGGGGGCTAGTAATTCACCCCTCCACTTT.

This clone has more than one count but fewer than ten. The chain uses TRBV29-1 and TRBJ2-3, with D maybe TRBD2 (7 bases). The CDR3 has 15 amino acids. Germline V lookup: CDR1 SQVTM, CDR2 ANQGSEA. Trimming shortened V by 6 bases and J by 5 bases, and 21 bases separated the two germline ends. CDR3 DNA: TGCAGCGTCCCTTCGAGAGGGGGGGCCGAAGATACGCAGTATTTT. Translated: CSVPSRGGAEDTQYF.

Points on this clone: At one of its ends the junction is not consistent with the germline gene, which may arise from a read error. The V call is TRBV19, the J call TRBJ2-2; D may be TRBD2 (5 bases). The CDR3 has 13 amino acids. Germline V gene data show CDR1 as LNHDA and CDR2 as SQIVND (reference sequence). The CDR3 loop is CASRGSRAGELFF. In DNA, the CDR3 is TGTGCCAGTAGAGGTAGTAGGGCCGGGGAACTGTTTTTT.

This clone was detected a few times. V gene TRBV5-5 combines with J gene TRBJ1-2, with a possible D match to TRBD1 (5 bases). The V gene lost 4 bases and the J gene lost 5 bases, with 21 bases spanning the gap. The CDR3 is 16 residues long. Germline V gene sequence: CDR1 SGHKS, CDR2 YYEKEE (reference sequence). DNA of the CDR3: TGTGCCAGCAGCCCCTCCCCCCGGGGGAGTGAGTATGGCTACACCTTC. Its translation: CASSPSPRGSEYGYTF.

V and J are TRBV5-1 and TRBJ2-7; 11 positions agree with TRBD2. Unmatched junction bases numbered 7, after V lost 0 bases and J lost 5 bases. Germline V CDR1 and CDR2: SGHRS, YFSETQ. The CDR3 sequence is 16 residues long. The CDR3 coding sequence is TGCGCCAGCAGCTTGGCCCTAGCGGGAGGTACAAACGAGCAGTACTTC. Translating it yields CASSLALAGGTNEQYF.

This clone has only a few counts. This CDR3 is CASSYGQGALPNEKLFF. The CDR3, as DNA: TGTGCCAGCAGCTACGGACAGGGGGCGCTTCCTAATGAAAAACTGTTTTTT. The V call is TRBV5-4, the J call TRBJ1-4; the match to TRBD1 covers 11 bases. Germline values: CDR1 SGHNT, CDR2 YYREEE (reference sequence). After removal of 3 bases from V and 3 bases from J, the junction contained 7 bases not matched to a gene. This CDR3 has 17 amino acids.

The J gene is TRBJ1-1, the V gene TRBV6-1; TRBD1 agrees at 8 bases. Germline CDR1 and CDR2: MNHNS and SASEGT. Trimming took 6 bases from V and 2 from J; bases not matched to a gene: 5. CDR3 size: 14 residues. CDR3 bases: TGTGCCAGCAGGCAGGGGGCAGGAAACACTGAAGCTTTCTTT. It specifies CASRQGAGNTEAFF.

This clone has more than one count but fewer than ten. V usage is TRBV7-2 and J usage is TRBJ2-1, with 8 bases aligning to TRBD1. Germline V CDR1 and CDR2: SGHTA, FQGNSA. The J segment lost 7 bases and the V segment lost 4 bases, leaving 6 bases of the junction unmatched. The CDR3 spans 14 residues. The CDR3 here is CASSSGQERNEQFF. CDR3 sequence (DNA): TGTGCCAGCAGCTCGGGACAGGAACGGAATGAGCAGTTCTTC.

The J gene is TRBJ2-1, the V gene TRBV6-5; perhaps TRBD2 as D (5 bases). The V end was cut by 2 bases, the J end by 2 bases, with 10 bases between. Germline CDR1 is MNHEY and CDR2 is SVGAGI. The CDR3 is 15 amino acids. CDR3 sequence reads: CASSYLEGTYNEQFF. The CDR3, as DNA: TGTGCCAGCAGTTACCTCGAGGGTACCTACAATGAGCAGTTCTTC.

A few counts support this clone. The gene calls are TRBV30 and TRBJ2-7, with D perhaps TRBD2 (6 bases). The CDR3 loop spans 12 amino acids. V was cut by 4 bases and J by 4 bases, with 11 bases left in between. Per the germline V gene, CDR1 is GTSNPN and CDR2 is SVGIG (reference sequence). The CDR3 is CAWKASEYEQYF. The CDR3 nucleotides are TGTGCCTGGAAGGCTAGCGAGTACGAGCAGTACTTC.

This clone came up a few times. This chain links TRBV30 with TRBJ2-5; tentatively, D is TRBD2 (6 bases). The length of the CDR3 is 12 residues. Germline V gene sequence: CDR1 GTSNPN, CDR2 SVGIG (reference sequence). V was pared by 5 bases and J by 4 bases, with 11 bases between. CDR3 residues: CAWQTSSETQYF. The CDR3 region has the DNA TGTGCCTGGCAAACTAGCTCAGAGACCCAGTACTTC.

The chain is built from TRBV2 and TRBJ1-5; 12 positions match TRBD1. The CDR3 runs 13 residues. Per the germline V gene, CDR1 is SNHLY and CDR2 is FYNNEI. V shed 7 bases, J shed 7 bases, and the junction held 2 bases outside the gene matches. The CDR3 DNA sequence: TGTGCCAGCACGGGACAGGGGGCACAGCCCCAGCATTTT. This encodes CASTGQGAQPQHF.

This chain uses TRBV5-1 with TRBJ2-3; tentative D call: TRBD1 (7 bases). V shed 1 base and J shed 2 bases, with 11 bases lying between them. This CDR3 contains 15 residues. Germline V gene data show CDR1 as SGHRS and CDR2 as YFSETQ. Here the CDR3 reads CASSLQGGITDTQYF. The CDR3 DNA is TGCGCCAGCAGCTTGCAGGGGGGCATCACAGATACGCAGTATTTT.

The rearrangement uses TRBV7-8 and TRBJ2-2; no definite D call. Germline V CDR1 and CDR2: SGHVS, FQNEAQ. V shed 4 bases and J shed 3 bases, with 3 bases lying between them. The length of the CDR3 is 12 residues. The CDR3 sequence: CASSSYTGELFF. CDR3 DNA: TGTGCCAGCAGCTCTTACACCGGGGAGCTGTTTTTT.

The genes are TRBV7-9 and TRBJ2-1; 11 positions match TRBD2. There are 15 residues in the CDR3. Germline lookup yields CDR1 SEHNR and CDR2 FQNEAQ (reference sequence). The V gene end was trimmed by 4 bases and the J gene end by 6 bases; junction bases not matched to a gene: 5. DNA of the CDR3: TGTGCCAGCAGCTCGGGACTAGCGGAGTTCAATGAGCAGTTCTTC. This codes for CASSSGLAEFNEQFF.

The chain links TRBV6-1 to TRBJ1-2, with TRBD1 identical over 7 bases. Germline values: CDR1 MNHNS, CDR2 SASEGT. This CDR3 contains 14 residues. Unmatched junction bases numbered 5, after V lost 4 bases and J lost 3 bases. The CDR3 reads CASSAQGVDYGYTF. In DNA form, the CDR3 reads TGTGCCAGCAGTGCCCAGGGGGTCGACTATGGCTACACCTTC.

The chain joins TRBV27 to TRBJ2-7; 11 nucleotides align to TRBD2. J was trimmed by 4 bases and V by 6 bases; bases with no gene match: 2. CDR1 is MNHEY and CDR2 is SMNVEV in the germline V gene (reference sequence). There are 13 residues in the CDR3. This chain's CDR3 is CASRWTSGYEQYF. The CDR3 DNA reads TGTGCCAGCAGGTGGACTAGCGGGTACGAGCAGTACTTC.

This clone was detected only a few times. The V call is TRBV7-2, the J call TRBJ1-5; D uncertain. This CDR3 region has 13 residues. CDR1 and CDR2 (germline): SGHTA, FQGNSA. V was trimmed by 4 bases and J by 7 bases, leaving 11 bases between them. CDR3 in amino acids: CASSSYVGQPQHF. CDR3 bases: TGTGCCAGCAGCTCATACGTGGGCCAGCCCCAGCATTTT.

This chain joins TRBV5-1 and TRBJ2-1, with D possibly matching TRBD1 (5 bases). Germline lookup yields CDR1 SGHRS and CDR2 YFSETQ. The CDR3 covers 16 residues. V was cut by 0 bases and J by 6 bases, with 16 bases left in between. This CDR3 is CASSLVPGPLINEQFF. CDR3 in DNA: TGCGCCAGCAGCTTGGTCCCAGGGCCCCTGATCAATGAGCAGTTCTTC.

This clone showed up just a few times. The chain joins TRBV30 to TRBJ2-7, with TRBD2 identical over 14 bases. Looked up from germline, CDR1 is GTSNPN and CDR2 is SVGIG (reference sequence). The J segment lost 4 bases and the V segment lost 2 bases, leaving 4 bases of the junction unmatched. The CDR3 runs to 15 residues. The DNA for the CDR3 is TGTGCCTGGAGTAGGGGACTAGCGGGGGTTTACGAGCAGTACTTC. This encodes CAWSRGLAGVYEQYF.